The rows below give T cell receptor beta chains drawn from one sample of a study of lymphopenia after photon versus proton radiotherapy. Assay used: immunoSEQ multiplex PCR; TCRdb lists only in-frame clones, some missing. This repertoire shows roughly 61,000 clones, roughly 90% found once; its top ten account for around 13%. The input for sequencing was peripheral blood, taken from a patient treated with proton-based radiotherapy. The receptors here all came from an elderly man with esophageal cancer. Both conserved end residues are part of each CDR3. The order of the fields is V gene, J gene, clone size, D gene, CDR3 DNA, CDR3 protein. D genes are given only for firm matches. Clone size is stated in some rows and not others, as once, few, many or a class when expanded.

>TRBV4-1|TRBJ1-5|NA|NA
TGCGCCAGCAGCCAAGAGGGAGACAGGAATCAGCCCCAGCATTTT
CASSQEGDRNQPQHF
>TRBV27|TRBJ1-2|NA|NA
TGTGCCAGCAGTTTAGGCGAGAACTATGGCTACACCTTC
CASSLGENYGYTF
>TRBV19|TRBJ2-5|NA|TRBD1
TGTGCCAGTAGTTCGGGGACAGGGCAAGAGACCCAGTACTTC
CASSSGTGQETQYF
>TRBV18|TRBJ1-2|NA|NA
TGTGCCAGCTCACGGGTTGCATGGGATGGCTACACCTTC
CASSRVAWDGYTF
>TRBV7-6|TRBJ1-3|NA|NA
TGTGCCAGCAGCTTTTCCGGAAACACCATATATTTT
CASSFSGNTIYF
>TRBV7-9|TRBJ2-1|NA|NA
TGTGCCAGCAGCGGAGCAACAACTTACTCGGGGCAGTTCTTC
CASSGATTYSGQFF
>TRBV27|TRBJ1-4|few|NA
TGTGCCAGCAGTTTATGGTTCAATGAAAAACTGTTTTTT
CASSLWFNEKLFF
>TRBV5-1|TRBJ1-2|few|TRBD1
TGCGCCAGCCGAGAGGGACAGGGGGGCTATGGCTACACCTTC
CASREGQGGYGYTF
>TRBV4-3|TRBJ1-1|NA|TRBD1
TGCGCCAGCAGCCGGACAGCCCGGGACAGTGAAGCTTTCTTT
CASSRTARDSEAFF
>TRBV5-4|TRBJ2-5|NA|TRBD2
TGTGCCAGCAGCCCTTCAAGTACGGGAGGGCAGAGGGAGACCCAGTACTTC
CASSPSSTGGQRETQYF
>TRBV14|TRBJ1-4|few|TRBD1
TGTGCCAGCAGCCCGGACAGGGCGAGGGATGAAAAACTGTTTTTT
CASSPDRARDEKLFF
>TRBV6-5|TRBJ2-7|once|TRBD1
TGTGCCAGCAGTTCCTCGGGACAGGGCTACGAGCAGTACTTC
CASSSSGQGYEQYF
>TRBV6-1|TRBJ1-1|once|NA
TGTGCCAGCAGTGGGCGTGGGGACACTGAAGCTTTCTTT
CASSGRGDTEAFF
>TRBV4-3|TRBJ2-3|NA|TRBD2
TGCGCCAGCAGCCGAGGACTAGCGGGAGAGGGGGCCACAGATACGCAGTATTTT
CASSRGLAGEGATDTQYF
>TRBV5-1|TRBJ2-7|NA|NA
TGCGCCAGCAGCCTAGGGACCGAATCCTACGAGCAGTACTTC
CASSLGTESYEQYF
>TRBV18|TRBJ1-6|NA|NA
TGTGCCAGCTCACCGACCTGGTATAATTCACCCCTCCACTTT
CASSPTWYNSPLHF
>TRBV25-1|TRBJ2-4|NA|TRBD1
TGTGCCACACGGGACAGGGACATTCAGTACTTC
CATRDRDIQYF
>TRBV19|TRBJ2-1|NA|NA
TGTGCCAGTTGCCCCGGGCAATACAATGAGCAGTTCTTC
CASCPGQYNEQFF
>TRBV2|TRBJ2-1|NA|NA
TGTGCCAGCAGTGAAGTTGGGGCACGGCAGTTCTTC
CASSEVGARQFF
>TRBV7-8|TRBJ1-3|NA|NA
TGTGCCAGCTTCCAGACTGGACCGCAATACTCTGGAAACACCATATATTTT
CASFQTGPQYSGNTIYF
>TRBV7-2|TRBJ2-1|NA|NA
TGTGCCAGCAGCTTAGTGGGGACGAGGGACAATGAGCAGTTCTTC
CASSLVGTRDNEQFF
>TRBV9|TRBJ2-2|NA|NA
TGTGCCAGCAGCGTAGGTGATAGCACCGGGGAGCTGTTTTTT
CASSVGDSTGELFF
>TRBV5-1|TRBJ1-4|once|TRBD1
TGCGCCAGCAGCTTCTACAGGGGGGCGAATGAAAAACTGTTTTTT
CASSFYRGANEKLFF
>TRBV4-3|TRBJ1-2|NA|TRBD1
TGCGCCAGCAGCCAAGATAAAGCAGGGGGGGGCGGCTACACCTTC
CASSQDKAGGGGYTF
>TRBV20-1|TRBJ1-2|NA|NA
TGCAGTGCGCACACAGGGTTGGGCTACACCTTC
CSAHTGLGYTF
>TRBV11-3|TRBJ2-2|NA|NA
TGTGCCAGCAGCTCCCCTCCGAACACCGGGGAGCTGTTTTTT
CASSSPPNTGELFF
>TRBV11-3|TRBJ2-1|NA|TRBD2
TGTGCCAGCAGCCAGGGGACTAGCCCACACAATGAGCAGTTCTTC
CASSQGTSPHNEQFF
>TRBV27|TRBJ1-3|few|NA
TGTGCCAGCAGTTTATTCCCCATGGGCTCTGGAAACACCATATATTTT
CASSLFPMGSGNTIYF
>TRBV27|TRBJ1-2|NA|NA
TGTGCCAGCAGTTTTTCGGCGGGGGATGGCTACACCTTC
CASSFSAGDGYTF
>TRBV7-9|TRBJ1-1|NA|NA
TGTGCCAGCAGCTTAGGGGACGGGAACACTGAAGCTTTCTTT
CASSLGDGNTEAFF
>TRBV28|TRBJ1-2|NA|NA
TGTGCCAGCAGTTTATTGGGGCTGGAGGGCTACACCTTC
CASSLLGLEGYTF
>TRBV5-1|TRBJ2-1|once|TRBD2
TGCGCCAGCAGCCTGCCCTCTCTAGCGGGAGGCGGCTACAATGAGCAGTTCTTC
CASSLPSLAGGGYNEQFF
>TRBV11-2|TRBJ1-2|NA|NA
TGTGCCAGCAGCTTAGTACTCGGGGCTCGGGGTGGCTACACCTTC
CASSLVLGARGGYTF
>TRBV7-9|TRBJ1-2|NA|TRBD1
TGTGCCAGCAGCTCCGGGACAGGGGGATCGGACTATGGCTACACCTTC
CASSSGTGGSDYGYTF
>TRBV7-6|TRBJ1-5|NA|NA
TGTGCCAGCAGCTTTAGCGAGTGGGGTCAGCCCCAGCATTTT
CASSFSEWGQPQHF
>TRBV30|TRBJ1-6|NA|NA
TGTGCCTGGAGTACCGAGCGGAATTCACCCCTCCACTTT
CAWSTERNSPLHF
>TRBV7-2|TRBJ2-1|NA|NA
TGTGCCAGCAGCTTAGATCGGTTTGCGGACAGTAACAATGAGCAGTTCTTC
CASSLDRFADSNNEQFF
>TRBV11-2|TRBJ2-7|NA|NA
TGTGCCAGCAGCCCGATTGGGGGCAGGTACGAGCAGTACTTC
CASSPIGGRYEQYF
>TRBV4-2|TRBJ2-7|NA|TRBD2
TGTGCCAGCAGCCAACGTCTTAGCGGGGGGGCTTCCTACGAGCAGTACTTC
CASSQRLSGGASYEQYF
>TRBV23-1|TRBJ2-2|NA|NA
TGCGCCAGCAGTCGGGCAGTTACCACCGGGGAGCTGTTTTTT
CASSRAVTTGELFF
>TRBV6-1|TRBJ2-3|NA|TRBD1
TGTGCCAGCAGGCCACTTAGACAGGGGCCGCAGTATTTT
CASRPLRQGPQYF
>TRBV7-2|TRBJ1-5|few|NA
TGTGCCAGCAGCTTAAATCCCCGGGGCGCCGGCAATCAGCCCCAGCATTTT
CASSLNPRGAGNQPQHF
>TRBV7-9|TRBJ2-2|NA|TRBD2
TGTGCCAGCAGCCCGACTAGCGGGGAGAACACCGGGGAGCTGTTTTTT
CASSPTSGENTGELFF
>TRBV5-4|TRBJ1-2|NA|NA
TGTGCCAGCAGCCCACGCGCAGGGGCGGGCGGCTACACCTTC
CASSPRAGAGGYTF
>TRBV18|TRBJ1-5|once|NA
TGTGCCAGCTCACCCTCCCGACAGGCTAAGAATCAGCCCCAGCATTTT
CASSPSRQAKNQPQHF
>TRBV27|TRBJ1-2|NA|TRBD1
TGTGCCAGCAGTTTAGGCAGGGGGCACTATGGCTACACCTTC
CASSLGRGHYGYTF